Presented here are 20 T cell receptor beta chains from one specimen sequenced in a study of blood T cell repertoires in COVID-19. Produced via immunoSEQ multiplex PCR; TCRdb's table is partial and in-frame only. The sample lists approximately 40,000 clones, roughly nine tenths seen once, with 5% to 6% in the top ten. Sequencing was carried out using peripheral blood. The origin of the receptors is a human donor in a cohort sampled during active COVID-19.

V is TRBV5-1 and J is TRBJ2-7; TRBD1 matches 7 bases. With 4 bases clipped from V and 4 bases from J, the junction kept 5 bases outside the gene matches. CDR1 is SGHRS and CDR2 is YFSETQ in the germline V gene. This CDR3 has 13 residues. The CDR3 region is CASSPQGEYEQYF. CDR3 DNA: TGCGCCAGCAGCCCCCAGGGGGAATACGAGCAGTACTTC.

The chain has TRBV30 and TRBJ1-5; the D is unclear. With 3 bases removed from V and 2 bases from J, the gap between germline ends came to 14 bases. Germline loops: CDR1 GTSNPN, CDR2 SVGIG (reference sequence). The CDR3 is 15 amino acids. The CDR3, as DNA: TGTGCCTGGAGCGGGCGGCTAGCGGGCAATCAGCCCCAGCATTTT. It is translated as CAWSGRLAGNQPQHF.

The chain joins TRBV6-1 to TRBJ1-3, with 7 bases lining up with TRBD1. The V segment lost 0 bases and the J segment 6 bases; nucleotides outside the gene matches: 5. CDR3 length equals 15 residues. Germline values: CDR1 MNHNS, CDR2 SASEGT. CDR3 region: CASSEAPGTVNTIYF. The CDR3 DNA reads TGTGCCAGCAGTGAAGCTCCCGGGACAGTAAACACCATATATTTT.

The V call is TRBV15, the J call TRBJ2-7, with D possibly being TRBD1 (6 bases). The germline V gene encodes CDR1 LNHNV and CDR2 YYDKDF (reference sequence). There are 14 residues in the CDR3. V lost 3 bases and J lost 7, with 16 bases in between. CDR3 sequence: CATSSRGWLGEQYF. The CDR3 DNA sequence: TGTGCCACCAGCAGCAGGGGTTGGCTGGGGGAGCAGTACTTC. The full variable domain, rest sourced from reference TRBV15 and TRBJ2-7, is DAMVIQNPRYQVTQFGKPVTLSCSQTLNHNVMYWYQQKSSQAPKLLFHYYDKDFNNEADTPDNFQSRRPNTSFCFLDIRSPGLGDTAMYLCATSSRGWLGEQYFGPGTRLTVT.

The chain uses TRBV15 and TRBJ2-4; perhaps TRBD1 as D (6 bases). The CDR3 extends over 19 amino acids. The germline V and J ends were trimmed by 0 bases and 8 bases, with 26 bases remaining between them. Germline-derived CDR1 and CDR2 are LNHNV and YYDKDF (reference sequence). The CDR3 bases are TGTGCCACCAGCAGAGATCCATTTGCGGCAGTGAGGGGGTCGGACATTCAGTACTTC. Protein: CATSRDPFAAVRGSDIQYF. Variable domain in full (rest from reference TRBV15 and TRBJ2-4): DAMVIQNPRYQVTQFGKPVTLSCSQTLNHNVMYWYQQKSSQAPKLLFHYYDKDFNNEADTPDNFQSRRPNTSFCFLDIRSPGLGDTAMYLCATSRDPFAAVRGSDIQYFGAGTRLSVL.

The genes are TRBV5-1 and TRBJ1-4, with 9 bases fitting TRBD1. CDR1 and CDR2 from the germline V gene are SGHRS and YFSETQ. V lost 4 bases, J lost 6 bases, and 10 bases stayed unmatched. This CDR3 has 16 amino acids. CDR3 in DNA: TGCGCCAGCAGCATTGGACAGGGGTCGACGGATGAAAAACTGTTTTTT. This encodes CASSIGQGSTDEKLFF.

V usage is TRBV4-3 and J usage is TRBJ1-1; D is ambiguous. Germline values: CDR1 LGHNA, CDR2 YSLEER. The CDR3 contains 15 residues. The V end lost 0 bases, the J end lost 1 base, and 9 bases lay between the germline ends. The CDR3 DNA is TGCGCCAGCAGCCAAGACCCCAAGAGGAACACTGAAGCTTTCTTT. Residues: CASSQDPKRNTEAFF.

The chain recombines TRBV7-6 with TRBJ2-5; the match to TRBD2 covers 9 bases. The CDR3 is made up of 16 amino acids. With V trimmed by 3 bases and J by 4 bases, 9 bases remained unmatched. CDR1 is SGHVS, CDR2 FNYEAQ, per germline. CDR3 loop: CASSLGVAGVLETQYF. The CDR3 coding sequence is TGTGCCAGCAGCTTGGGGGTAGCGGGAGTACTAGAGACCCAGTACTTC.

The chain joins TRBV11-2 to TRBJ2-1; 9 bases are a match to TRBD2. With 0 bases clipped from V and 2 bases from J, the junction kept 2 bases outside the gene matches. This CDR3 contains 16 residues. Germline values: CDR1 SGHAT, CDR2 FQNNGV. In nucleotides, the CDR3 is TGTGCCAGCAGCTTAGAAAGCGGGAGGACCTACAATGAGCAGTTCTTC. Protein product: CASSLESGRTYNEQFF.

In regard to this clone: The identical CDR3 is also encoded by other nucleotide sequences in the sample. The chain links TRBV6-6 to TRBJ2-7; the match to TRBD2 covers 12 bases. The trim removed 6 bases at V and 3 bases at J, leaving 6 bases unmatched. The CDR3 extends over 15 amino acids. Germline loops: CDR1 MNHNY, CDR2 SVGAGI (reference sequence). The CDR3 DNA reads TGTGCCAGCAGCAGGCTAGCGGGAGGGCTCTACGAGCAGTACTTC. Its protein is CASSRLAGGLYEQYF.

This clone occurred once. CDR3 sequence reads: CASRTDRENWDTQYF. CDR3 nucleotides: TGCGCCAGCAGGACCGACAGGGAAAATTGGGATACGCAGTATTTT. The genes are TRBV10-2 and TRBJ2-3, with 7 positions matching TRBD1. CDR3 length equals 15 residues. CDR1 is WSHSY, CDR2 SAAADI, per germline. Trimming took 6 bases from V and 6 from J; bases not matched to a gene: 12.

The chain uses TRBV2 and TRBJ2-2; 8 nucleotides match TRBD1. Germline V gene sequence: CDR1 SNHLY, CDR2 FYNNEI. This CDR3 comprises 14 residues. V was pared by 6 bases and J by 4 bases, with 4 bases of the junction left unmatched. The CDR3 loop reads CASRDRGGTGELFF. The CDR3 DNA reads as TGTGCCAGCAGAGACAGGGGAGGCACCGGGGAGCTGTTTTTT.

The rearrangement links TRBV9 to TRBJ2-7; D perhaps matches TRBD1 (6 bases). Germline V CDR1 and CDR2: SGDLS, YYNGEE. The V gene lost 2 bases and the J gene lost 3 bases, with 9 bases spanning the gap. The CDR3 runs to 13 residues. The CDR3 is CASSVKQGYEQYF. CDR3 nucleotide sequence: TGTGCCAGCAGCGTCAAACAGGGCTACGAGCAGTACTTC.

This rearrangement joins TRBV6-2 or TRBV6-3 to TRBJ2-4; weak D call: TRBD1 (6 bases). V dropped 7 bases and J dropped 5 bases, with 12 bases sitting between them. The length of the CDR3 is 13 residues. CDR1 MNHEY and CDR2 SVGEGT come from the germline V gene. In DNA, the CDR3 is TGTGCCAGCACCCCACAGGGCCAAAACATTCAGTACTTC. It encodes CASTPQGQNIQYF.

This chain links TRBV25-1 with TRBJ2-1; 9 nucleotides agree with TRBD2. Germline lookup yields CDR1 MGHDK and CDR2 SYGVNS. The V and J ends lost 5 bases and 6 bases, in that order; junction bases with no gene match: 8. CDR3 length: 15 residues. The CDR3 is CASSSTSGGGNEQFF. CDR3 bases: TGTGCCAGCAGTTCGACTAGCGGAGGCGGCAATGAGCAGTTCTTC.

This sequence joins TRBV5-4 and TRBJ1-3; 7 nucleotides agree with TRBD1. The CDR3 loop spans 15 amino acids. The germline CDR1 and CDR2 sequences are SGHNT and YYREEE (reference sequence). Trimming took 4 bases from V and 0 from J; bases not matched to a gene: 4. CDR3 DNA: TGTGCCAGCAGCCCGGGACAGAACTCTGGAAACACCATATATTTT. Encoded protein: CASSPGQNSGNTIYF.

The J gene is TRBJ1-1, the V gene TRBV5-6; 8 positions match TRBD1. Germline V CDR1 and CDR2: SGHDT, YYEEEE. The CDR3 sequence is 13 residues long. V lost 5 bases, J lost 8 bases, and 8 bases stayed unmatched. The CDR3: CASRQGSGGEAFF. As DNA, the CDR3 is TGTGCCAGCAGACAGGGTTCAGGGGGCGAAGCTTTCTTT.

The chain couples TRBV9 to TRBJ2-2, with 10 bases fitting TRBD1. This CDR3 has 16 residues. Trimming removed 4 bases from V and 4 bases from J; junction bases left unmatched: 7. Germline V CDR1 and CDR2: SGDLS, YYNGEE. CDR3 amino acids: CASSPATGGFTGELFF. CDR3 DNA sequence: TGTGCCAGCAGCCCTGCGACAGGGGGCTTCACCGGGGAGCTGTTTTTT.

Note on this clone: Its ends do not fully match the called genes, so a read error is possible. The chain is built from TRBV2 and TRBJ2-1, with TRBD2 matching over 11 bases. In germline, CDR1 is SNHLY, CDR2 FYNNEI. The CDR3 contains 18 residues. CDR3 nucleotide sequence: TGTGCCGGCAGTGACCCGAGCGTCGGGACTAGCGGCTACAATGAGCAGTTCTTC. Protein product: CAGSDPSVGTSGYNEQFF.

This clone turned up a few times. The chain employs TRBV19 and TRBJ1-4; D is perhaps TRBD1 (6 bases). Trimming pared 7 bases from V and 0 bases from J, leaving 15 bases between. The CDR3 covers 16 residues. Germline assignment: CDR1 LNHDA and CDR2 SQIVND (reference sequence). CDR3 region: CASTIPTGATNEKLFF. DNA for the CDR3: TGTGCCAGTACCATCCCGACAGGAGCAACTAATGAAAAACTGTTTTTT.